This T cell receptor beta chain came from a study of shared clonotypes between healthy human individuals. CDR1 and CDR2 (germline): MNHEY, SMNVEV (reference sequence). The length of the CDR3 is 13 residues. V lost 2 bases and J 6 bases, leaving 11 bases between the germline ends. Assay: immunoSEQ multiplex PCR; the TCRdb copy retains only in-frame clones and omits some. The top ten hold 1.4% to 1.5% of the sample, which has 850,000 to 1,200,000 clones, roughly 80% seen once. Material for sequencing was memory CD4+ T cells sorted from blood. As to subset: CD45RA-negative fraction. The rearrangement joins TRBV27 to TRBJ2-7; tentatively, D is TRBD1 or TRBD2 (6 bases each). This receptor was identified in a man between 18 and 29 years old in good health. The CDR3 is CASSLGRGGEQYF. The CDR3 coding sequence is TGTGCCAGCAGTTTAGGCAGGGGAGGCGAGCAGTACTTC.